One T cell receptor (beta chain) is described in this entry. Its antigen is currently not known. Base qualities are missing; no much larger clone stands one base away. The library was produced with the immunoSEQ multiplex PCR assay. For the multiplex PCR, a mixture combining 60 forward primers for TCR Vbeta segments and 13 reverse primers for TCR Jbeta segments was used. A multiplex PCR assay on genomic DNA amplified the CDR3 region of rearranged TCR beta genes. The Illumina HiSeq System was used to sequence the amplified TCR beta libraries as 87-base-pair reads. The paper's data handling went like this. In a later analysis, around 80 million unique TCR beta chains were counted across the approximately 620 repertoires, and approximately 11 million of these chains were shared by at least two donors. Raw reads were error-corrected and collapsed into unique sequences with a nearest-neighbor algorithm that merged closely related sequences to remove PCR and sequencing errors. V, D and J gene segments were assigned by aligning CDR3 sequences to IMGT reference sequences. For a sequence to be retained, a match of at least six nucleotides to both a V gene segment and a J gene segment was required. Rearrangements were called productive when the CDR3 lacked stop codons and stayed in frame with V and J; all others were non-productive. Following IMGT convention, CDR3 was defined as the stretch from the second conserved V-encoded cysteine to the conserved J-encoded phenylalanine. In an earlier analysis of approximately 590 of the donors, sequences lacking an unambiguous match to a single V gene segment were excluded. In an earlier analysis of roughly 500 of the donors, V segments were called functional above 56.7% productive rearrangements and were called segregating when the between-donor standard deviation exceeded 5%. A statistical classification framework was developed to diagnose cytomegalovirus status using the catalog of TCR beta chain sequences. In a later analysis, V and J genes were assigned by comparing TCR nucleotide sequences against IMGT/GENE-DB human TR gene sequences. Using the TCRdist pipeline, a later analysis assigned CDR3 sequences along with most-parsimonious VDJ recombination scenarios. In a later analysis, every TCR beta chain was defined by the combination of its CDR3 amino acid sequence and its V-gene family, and reads without a unique V-gene family were dropped. To address suspected cross-contamination and a sequencing artifact, a later analysis removed approximately 600 highly shared, low-generation-probability nucleotide sequences. For each public chain, a later analysis derived a clonal expansion index from normalized ranks of inferred template counts within each repertoire. In a later analysis, generation probabilities were computed with a VDJ recombination model fitted to out-of-frame rearrangements, and the resulting probabilities were checked against IGoR. Hypergeometric tests were used in a later analysis to score TCR-TCR, TCR-HLA and TCR-CMV co-occurrence, with a repertoire-size bias correction applied to the TCR pairs. To estimate false discovery rates, a later analysis permuted the HLA or CMV assignments 20 times. A later analysis grouped co-occurring TCRs with DBSCAN, adding TCRdist sequence similarity when clustering within HLA-allele-positive subsets. Repertoires with fewer than 30,000 or more than 120,000 public chains were left out of co-occurrence clustering, as were a handful of repertoires with anomalous nucleotide sharing. TCRdb limited this immuneACCESS table to in-frame rearrangements with V and J called. A share of clones is missing; checked studies link under half to unresolved V genes, and the rest is unexplained. The D gene and trimming were derived from the DNA, and the V and J assignments and clone size from that table. This sample gives more than 150,000 clones in total; just over 75% of them show up just once. Of the sample, about 1.5% is held by the ten largest clones.

This entry comes from a study of cytomegalovirus exposure and HLA in healthy donors (dated by TCRdb to about 2017). Regarding the research as a whole: An earlier analysis of around 600 of the donors reported about 250 Gb of sequence data and roughly 110 million unique TCR beta sequences from about 179 million T cells. An early release covering more than 500 HLA-typed donors comprised about 290 gigabases of sequencing data and some 79 million unique TCR sequences. To predict cytomegalovirus infection status, the study combined high-throughput TCR immunosequencing, statistical association of individual TCRs with disease status, and machine learning. Alongside the repertoire data, information on donor age, sex, ethnicity and CMV serostatus was compiled. In a later genetic analysis, genome-wide SNP genotypes for about three fifths of the roughly 670 donors were used, and that subset was treated as a discovery cohort. All discovery cohort repertoires had been generated on a single sequencing platform. Rather than drawing on any new phenotypic data, the later analysis identified candidate immune exposures from TCR beta sequences and the way those sequences occurred across donors. The aim of the study was to test whether cataloging public T cell receptors could identify signatures of past pathogen exposure. To study patterns of TCR occurrence, a later analysis re-analyzed previously published TCR beta repertoires from 650 to 750 donors and added high-resolution HLA genotyping. Several DR-DQ haplotypes were treated as single units for association and clustering because of strong linkage in the cohort. The T cell repertoires of around 670 subjects were profiled by immunosequencing and related to cytomegalovirus serostatus. Both class I and class II loci were covered by HLA typing, at four-digit resolution. Among about 400 genotyped donors of the cohort, an average of approximately 240,000 unique TCR beta nucleotide sequences was sequenced per donor, of which 15% to 20% were non-productive. The number of donors typed differed by locus, with roughly 629-640 for A, B, C, DRB1 and DQB1, roughly 550 for DQA1, approximately 570 for DPA1, and roughly 450 for DPB1. Besides the first cohort of roughly 660 subjects, a separate validation cohort made up of over a hundred different subjects was used. The genetic ancestry cluster associated with self-reported Caucasian donors included around 76% of the 398 genotyped donors. In an earlier analysis of roughly 580 of the donors, high-throughput TCR beta sequencing was used to judge whether each TCR beta V gene segment behaved as functional or pseudogenic.

As encoded in the germline V gene (reference sequence), CDR1 is SEHNR while CDR2 is FQNEAQ. V is shortened by 1 base, J by 4 bases, and the region joining them spans 16 bases. Reading from cysteine to phenylalanine, the CDR3 counts 16 amino acids. Only the CDR3 DNA stays, 48 bases, in frame from base 1. The cohort was made up of 650 to 700 healthy bone marrow donors. At the time of sampling, all cohort members were nominally healthy, though unrecorded immune exposures were likely present. The donor tested CMV seronegative, placing the donor among the 350 to 400 seronegative members of the cohort. Each donor provided a peripheral blood sample, and peripheral blood mononuclear cells were used for TCR beta sequencing. The Qiagen DNeasy Blood Extraction Kit was used to extract genomic DNA from the blood cell samples. General conclusions and limits of the study: Presence/absence analyses assumed roughly uniform sequencing depth across donors, an assumption that may not hold. In an earlier analysis of 587 of the donors, most TCR beta V segments were observed in productive rearrangements about 87% or about 30% of the time, broadly matching IMGT annotations. According to a later analysis, parvovirus B19, influenza, CMV and Epstein-Barr virus appeared linked to several top co-occurrence clusters. According to a later analysis, most CMV-associated TCR beta chains appeared to be HLA-restricted, and the HLA associations seemed to be driven largely by CMV exposure. The study listed 164 TCR beta chains as associated with cytomegalovirus. For the cohort, immune exposure information was limited to CMV serostatus. Strong co-occurrence of HLA alleles, especially DR and DQ, made assigning TCR associations to individual alleles difficult. Only TCR beta chains were sequenced in this cohort, and the absence of alpha or paired-chain data limited detectable features. In a later analysis, HLA-associated TCR beta chains showed more clonal expansion and lower generation probabilities than non-associated chains that were equally common. According to a later analysis, TCR association rates differed among HLA loci, with DRB1 alleles showing the most associated TCRs and HLA-C alleles showing the fewest. The authors suggested that the approach could potentially be generalized to other disease states and immunological phenotypes. In a later analysis, some 17,000 TCR beta sequences were associated with specific HLA alleles at a false discovery rate of 0.05. According to a later genetic analysis, donors in an Asian-associated ancestry cluster had fewer N-insertions in productive TCRs than the approximately 700-donor mean. Linkage disequilibrium might explain the correlated functional status among segregating V segments, but an unknown experimental factor could not be excluded. A further reported finding was that TCR beta sequences accurately predicted the HLA-A and HLA-B alleles for most subjects in the first cohort. Most TCR sequences were seen in very few donors, while some public TCRs were found in many individuals. A few of the identified cytomegalovirus-associated TCR beta chains were confirmed in vitro to be specific for cytomegalovirus antigens. An association between a missense DCLRE1C variant and V-gene and J-gene trimming of TCR beta chains was found in a later genetic analysis and replicated in an independent cohort. The sequencing pipeline was judged likely to have produced a cluster of highly shared sequence variants as a technical artifact. Cytomegalovirus status was reported to be diagnosed by the classifier with high specificity and sensitivity in both the original and validation cohorts. Some IMGT-functional V segments, including TRBV6-2 and TRBV6-3, could not be distinguished by the 87-base-pair reads and were therefore excluded. Because HLA typing was missing for some donors at each locus, association tests included only the typed subset. Because counts were too low, about 15 rarely observed V segments, including chromosome 9 orphons, were left out of the earlier analysis of 587 of the donors.

Input material: PBMCs. The sequence came from a young man in good health and CMV-seronegative. This chain joins TRBV7-9 to TRBJ1-2; 5 matching bases give a weak D call of TRBD1. The CDR3 sequence is CASSLGGGGSGYGYTF. The nucleotides read TGTGCCAGCAGCTTAGGAGGCGGGGGGTCGGGCTATGGCTACACCTTC. With the rest looked up from the reference TRBV7-9 and TRBJ1-2 genes rather than sequenced, the full variable domain is DTGVSQNPRHKITKRGQNVTFRCDPISEHNRLYWYRQTLGQGPEFLTYFQNEAQLEKSRLLSDRFSAERPKGSFSTLEIQRTEQGDSAMYLCASSLGGGGSGYGYTFGSGTRLTVV.